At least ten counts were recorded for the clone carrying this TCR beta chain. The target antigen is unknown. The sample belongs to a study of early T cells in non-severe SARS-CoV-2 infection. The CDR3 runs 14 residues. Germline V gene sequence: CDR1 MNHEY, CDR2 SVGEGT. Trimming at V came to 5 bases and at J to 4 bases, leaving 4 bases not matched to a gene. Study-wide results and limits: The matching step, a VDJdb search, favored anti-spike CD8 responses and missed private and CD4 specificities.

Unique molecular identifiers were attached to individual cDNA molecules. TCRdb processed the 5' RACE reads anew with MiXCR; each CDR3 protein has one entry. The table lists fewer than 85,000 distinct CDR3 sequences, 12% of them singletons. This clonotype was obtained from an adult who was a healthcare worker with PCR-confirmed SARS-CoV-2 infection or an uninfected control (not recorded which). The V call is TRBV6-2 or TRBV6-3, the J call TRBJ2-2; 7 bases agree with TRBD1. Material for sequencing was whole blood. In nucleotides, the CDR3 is TGTGCCAGCAGTCTGGGACAGTCCACCGGGGAGCTGTTTTTT. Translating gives CASSLGQSTGELFF.